This T cell receptor (beta chain) was documented in a study of cytomegalovirus exposure and HLA in healthy donors (dated by TCRdb to the late 2010s). Background for the entire study: An earlier analysis of approximately 640 of the donors reported about 250 Gb of sequence data and 117 million unique TCR beta sequences from 150 million to 200 million T cells. Donor age, sex, ethnicity and CMV serostatus were compiled alongside the repertoire data. In a later genetic analysis, genome-wide SNP genotypes for about 65% of the roughly 700 donors were used, and that subset was treated as a discovery cohort. An early release covering 550 to 650 HLA-typed donors comprised about 300 gigabases of sequencing data and tens of millions of unique TCR sequences. Among the roughly 390 genotyped donors, roughly 80% belonged to the genetic ancestry cluster associated with self-reported Caucasian donors. Among around 400 genotyped donors of the cohort, an average of about 240,000 unique TCR beta nucleotide sequences was sequenced per donor, of which roughly 17% were non-productive. The study used immunosequencing to profile the T cell repertoires of about 670 subjects and linked those repertoires to cytomegalovirus serostatus. Rather than drawing on any new phenotypic data, the later analysis identified candidate immune exposures from TCR beta sequences and the way those sequences occurred across donors. Typing coverage differed by locus: A, B, C, DRB1 and DQB1 were typed in about 629-630 donors, DQA1 in 500 to 550, DPA1 in some 600, and DPB1 in 450 to 490. All discovery cohort repertoires had been generated using a single sequencing platform. The aim of the study was to test whether cataloging public T cell receptors could identify signatures of past pathogen exposure. Along with the roughly 670-subject first cohort, a separate validation cohort of 120 different subjects was used. An earlier analysis of around 580 of the donors used high-throughput TCR beta sequencing to judge whether each TCR beta V gene segment behaved as functional or pseudogenic. High-throughput TCR immunosequencing, statistical association of individual TCRs with disease status, and machine learning were combined to predict cytomegalovirus infection status. To study patterns of TCR occurrence, a later analysis re-analyzed previously published TCR beta repertoires from several hundred donors and added high-resolution HLA genotyping. Because of strong linkage in the cohort, a handful of DR-DQ haplotypes were treated as single units for association and clustering. Class I and class II HLA loci were covered by the typing at four-digit resolution.

The V and J ends are trimmed by 1 base and 0 bases, leaving 7 bases between them. The germline V gene (reference sequence) yields LNHNV for CDR1 and YYDKDF for CDR2. Spanning cysteine to phenylalanine, the CDR3 consists of 15 amino acids. The read is trimmed to its CDR3 DNA, 45 bases read in frame from base 1. Broader findings and caveats from the paper: Immune exposure information for the cohort was limited to CMV serostatus. According to a later analysis, parvovirus B19, influenza, CMV and Epstein-Barr virus appeared linked to several top co-occurrence clusters. In a later analysis, TCR association rates were found to vary across HLA loci, with the most associated TCRs seen for DRB1 alleles and the fewest for HLA-C alleles. Most TCR sequences were seen in very few donors, while some public TCRs were found in many individuals. The 87-base-pair reads could not distinguish some IMGT-functional V segments, including TRBV6-2 and TRBV6-3, so those segments were excluded. Because counts were too low, 15 to 20 rarely observed V segments, including chromosome 9 orphons, were left out of the earlier analysis of approximately 500 of the donors. Only TCR beta chains were sequenced in this cohort, and the absence of alpha or paired-chain data limited detectable features. The classifier was reported to diagnose cytomegalovirus status with high specificity and sensitivity in both the original cohort and the validation cohort. Roughly uniform sequencing depth across donors was assumed in presence/absence analyses, although this assumption may not hold. In a later genetic analysis, fewer N-insertions in productive TCRs were reported among donors in an Asian-associated ancestry cluster than the roughly 700-donor mean. Assigning TCR associations to individual alleles was difficult when HLA alleles, especially DR and DQ, strongly co-occurred. A group of highly shared sequence variants was considered likely to be a technical artifact of the sequencing pipeline. The authors suggested that the approach could potentially be generalized to other disease states and immunological phenotypes. In vitro tests confirmed that three of the cytomegalovirus-associated TCR beta chains recognize cytomegalovirus antigens. In a later analysis, HLA-associated TCR beta chains were found to be more clonally expanded and to have lower generation probabilities than equally common non-associated chains. Because some donors lacked HLA typing at each locus, the association tests relied only on the typed subset. An association between a missense DCLRE1C variant and V-gene and J-gene trimming of TCR beta chains was found in a later genetic analysis and replicated in an independent cohort. A further reported finding was that TCR beta sequences accurately predicted the HLA-A and HLA-B alleles for most subjects in the first cohort. Correlated functional status among segregating V segments might be attributable to linkage disequilibrium, but an unknown experimental factor could not be ruled out. The study listed 150 to 200 TCR beta chains as associated with cytomegalovirus. A later analysis associated approximately 17,000 TCR beta sequences with specific HLA alleles at a false discovery rate of 0.05. In a later analysis, most CMV-associated TCR beta chains were found to appear HLA-restricted, with HLA associations seemingly driven largely by CMV exposure. Broadly in line with IMGT annotations, most TCR beta V segments showed up in productive rearrangements about 87% or about 30% of the time in an earlier analysis of around 600 of the donors.

The cohort comprised some 730 healthy bone marrow donors. At the time of sampling, all cohort members were nominally healthy, though unrecorded immune exposures were likely present. The donor was CMV seropositive and belonged to the group of some 290 seropositive cohort members. A peripheral blood sample was collected from each donor, and TCR beta sequencing was performed on peripheral blood mononuclear cells. Genomic DNA extraction from the blood cell samples was performed with the Qiagen DNeasy Blood Extraction Kit. Libraries were built with the immunoSEQ multiplex PCR assay. A mixture of 60 forward primers for TCR Vbeta segments and 13 reverse primers for TCR Jbeta segments was used in the multiplex PCR. The CDR3 region of rearranged TCR beta genes was amplified from genomic DNA by a multiplex PCR assay. The Illumina HiSeq System was used to sequence the amplified TCR beta libraries as 87-base-pair reads. The study's processing was this. A later analysis counted around 72 million unique TCR beta chains across the 550 to 750 repertoires, and approximately 11 million of these chains were shared by at least two donors. Raw reads were error-corrected and collapsed into unique sequences by a nearest-neighbor algorithm in which closely related sequences were merged to remove PCR and sequencing errors. Alignment of CDR3 sequences to IMGT reference sequences was used to assign V, D and J gene segments. For a sequence to be retained, a match of at least six nucleotides was required to both a V gene segment and a J gene segment. Rearrangements were called productive when the CDR3 lacked stop codons and stayed in frame with V and J; all others were non-productive. Following IMGT convention, CDR3 was defined as the stretch from the second conserved V-encoded cysteine up to the conserved J-encoded phenylalanine. Sequences without an unambiguous match to a single V gene segment were excluded from the earlier analysis of several hundred of the donors. An earlier analysis of approximately 590 of the donors classified V segments as functional when productive rearrangements were above 56.7% and as segregating when the standard deviation between donors was above 5%. A statistical classification framework was developed to diagnose cytomegalovirus status using the catalog of TCR beta chain sequences. In a later analysis, V and J genes were assigned by comparing TCR nucleotide sequences against IMGT/GENE-DB human TR gene sequences. The TCRdist pipeline was used in a later analysis to assign CDR3 sequences and most-parsimonious VDJ recombination scenarios. A later analysis defined each TCR beta chain by its CDR3 amino acid sequence plus V-gene family, and excluded reads lacking a unique V-gene family. To address suspected cross-contamination and a sequencing artifact, a later analysis removed a few hundred highly shared, low-generation-probability nucleotide sequences. In a later analysis, a clonal expansion index was calculated for each public chain from normalized within-repertoire ranks of inferred template counts. In a later analysis, generation probabilities were computed using a VDJ recombination model fitted to out-of-frame rearrangements, and the results were checked against IGoR. In a later analysis, hypergeometric tests were used to score TCR-TCR, TCR-HLA and TCR-CMV co-occurrence, with a repertoire-size bias correction applied to TCR pairs. In a later analysis, false discovery rates were estimated by permuting HLA or CMV assignments 20 times. A later analysis grouped co-occurring TCRs with DBSCAN, adding TCRdist sequence similarity when clustering within HLA-allele-positive subsets. Repertoires with fewer than 30,000 or more than 120,000 public chains were left out of co-occurrence clustering, as were five repertoires with anomalous nucleotide sharing. Not all clones reach the TCRdb copy of this immuneACCESS table, which keeps in-frame sequences only. Checked studies attribute under half of the gap to unresolved V genes and leave the rest unexplained. That table supplies the V and J calls and clone size; D and trimming were determined from the DNA. The sample table lists about 150,000 clones, roughly 77% of them with a count of one. Over 6% of the sample belongs to the ten largest clones.

Concerning this clone itself: Its antigen remains undetermined. The sample holds no much larger clone one base away, and base qualities are not on file.

The receptor was derived from a man aged 25 to 40 in good health and CMV-seropositive. Recombination joined TRBV15 with TRBJ1-5; tentative D gene TRBD1, with 5 bases matching. Sequenced input: PBMCs. The CDR3 amino acid sequence is: CATSRATVSNQPQHF. The DNA is TGTGCCACCAGCAGAGCGACAGTTAGCAATCAGCCCCAGCATTTT.